Listed below are T cell receptor beta chains from one sample, sequenced in a study of OX40 agonist ivuxolimab in advanced cancers. Profiled with immunoSEQ multiplex PCR; TCRdb holds only in-frame clones, not every one. The sample carries approximately 59,000 clones, 75% to 90% recorded once. This specimen was CD4+ or CD8+ T cells sorted from blood, taken in a trial of the OX40 agonist ivuxolimab. The receptors were gathered from an adult with an advanced solid tumor such as melanoma, head and neck, liver or kidney cancer. Both conserved end residues are part of each CDR3. The D gene is left open where the match is weak.

d_call j_call v_call cdr3_aa cdr3_nt
- TRBJ2-7 TRBV20-1 CSAREFYEQYF TGCAGTGCTAGAGAATTCTACGAGCAGTACTTC
- TRBJ2-1 TRBV4-2 CASSLEGVGVTYNEQFF TGTGCCAGCAGCCTGGAGGGGGTGGGAGTGACCTACAATGAGCAGTTCTTC
TRBD2 TRBJ2-7 TRBV2 CASLNLGLADYEQYF TGTGCCAGCCTGAACCTCGGACTAGCGGACTACGAGCAGTACTTC
- TRBJ2-2 TRBV5-1 CASSLGGMVTGELFF TGCGCCAGCAGCTTGGGCGGGATGGTCACCGGGGAGCTGTTTTTT
TRBD2 TRBJ2-2 TRBV7-2 CASSFSRAGAVTGELFF TGTGCCAGCAGCTTCTCACGTGCGGGAGCGGTCACCGGGGAGCTGTTTTTT
TRBD2 TRBJ2-7 TRBV9 CASSVGLGEGLNEQYF TGTGCCAGCAGCGTAGGTCTGGGGGAGGGCCTCAACGAGCAGTACTTC
TRBD1 TRBJ2-2 TRBV7-3 CASSPGQGSGELFF TGTGCCAGCAGCCCGGGACAGGGTTCAGGGGAGCTGTTTTTT
- TRBJ2-1 TRBV2 CASSPTGRMRDEQFF TGTGCCAGCAGTCCTACAGGGCGGATGCGAGATGAGCAGTTCTTC
TRBD2 TRBJ2-1 TRBV4-2 CASSRRPGTSGRTDEQFF TGTGCCAGCAGCCGCCGTCCCGGGACTAGCGGGAGAACCGATGAGCAGTTCTTC
- TRBJ1-3 TRBV30 CAWGGSGSGGNTIYF TGTGCCTGGGGGGGCAGCGGGAGCGGGGGAAACACCATATATTTT
TRBD1 TRBJ2-5 TRBV28 CASSITSGGQETQYF TGTGCCAGCAGTATCACCTCAGGGGGCCAAGAGACCCAGTACTTC
- TRBJ2-7 TRBV29-1 CSVENLDEQYF TGCAGCGTTGAAAATTTGGACGAGCAGTACTTC
- TRBJ2-7 TRBV7-2 CASSPDRGEQYF TGTGCCAGCAGCCCAGATAGGGGCGAGCAGTACTTC
- TRBJ2-5 TRBV14 CASSQVRLQETQYF TGTGCCAGCAGCCAAGTAAGACTCCAAGAGACCCAGTACTTC
TRBD1 TRBJ2-2 TRBV27 CASRLGTGGTGELFF TGTGCCAGCAGACTCGGGACAGGGGGCACCGGGGAGCTGTTTTTT
- TRBJ1-1 TRBV30 CAWTEGMGEAFF TGTGCCTGGACTGAGGGGATGGGTGAAGCTTTCTTT